Following are 4 T cell receptor beta chains from one sample sequenced in a study of T-cell reconstitution after alpha-beta-depleted transplantation in children. Preparation of the TCRbeta library used unique molecular identifiers. One entry per CDR3 protein, called by TCRdb with MiXCR from the PCR reads. This table holds hundreds of thousands of distinct CDR3 sequences, around 10% found once. The source material was PBMCs, sampled before TCRalphabeta/CD19-depleted stem cell transplant. Receptors originate from a boy less than two years old with acute myeloid leukemia, due to receive a stem cell transplant.

This sequence joins TRBV20-1 and TRBJ2-1; D perhaps matches TRBD2 (6 bases). The CDR3 runs 13 residues. Germline-derived CDR1 and CDR2 are DFQATT and SNEGSKA (reference sequence). V dropped 3 bases and J dropped 9 bases, with 15 bases sitting between them. CDR3 sequence (DNA): TGCAGTGCTAGTAGCGGTTTCGCTAGTGAGCAGTTCTTC. Its translation: CSASSGFASEQFF.

In this sample, this clonotype turned up many times. This chain joins TRBV28 and TRBJ1-4; 8 nucleotides line up with TRBD1. Germline values: CDR1 MDHEN, CDR2 SYDVKM. The CDR3 extends over 14 amino acids. J lost 7 bases, V lost 5 bases, and 6 bases had no gene match. The CDR3 is CASSLAGGSEKLFF. The CDR3 nucleotides are TGTGCCAGCAGTCTAGCAGGGGGCAGTGAAAAACTGTTTTTT.

In its sample, this clonotype was seen many times. V gene TRBV12-3 or TRBV12-4 combines with J gene TRBJ1-2; D might be TRBD1 (5 bases). The ends were cut back, 6 bases at V and 1 base at J, with 21 bases in the middle. This CDR3 contains 17 residues. The CDR3 protein is CASSADRTHFFNYGYTF. The CDR3 region has the DNA TGTGCCAGCAGCGCCGACAGAACCCACTTTTTTAACTATGGCTACACCTTC.

This clonotype has just a few counts. The chain couples TRBV2 to TRBJ1-6, with 7 positions matching TRBD1. Trimming removed 2 bases from V and 8 bases from J; junction bases left unmatched: 6. In germline, CDR1 is SNHLY, CDR2 FYNNEI. This CDR3 spans 15 amino acids. The CDR3 loop is CASSERDRGHSPLHF. DNA for the CDR3: TGTGCCAGCAGTGAACGGGACAGAGGGCATTCACCCCTCCACTTT.